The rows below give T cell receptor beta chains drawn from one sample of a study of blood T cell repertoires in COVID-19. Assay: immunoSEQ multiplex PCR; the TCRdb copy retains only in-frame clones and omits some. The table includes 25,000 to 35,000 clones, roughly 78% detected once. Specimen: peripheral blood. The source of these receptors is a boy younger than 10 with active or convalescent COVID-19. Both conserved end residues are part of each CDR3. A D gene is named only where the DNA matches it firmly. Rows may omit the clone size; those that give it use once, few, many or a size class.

cdr3_aa: CASSMTGGWGQPQHF; cdr3_nt: TGCGCCAGCAGCATGACAGGGGGCTGGGGTCAGCCCCAGCATTTT; j_call: TRBJ1-5; d_call: TRBD1; v_call: TRBV5-1; clone_size: -
cdr3_aa: CASSRQGAKNIQYF; cdr3_nt: TGTGCCAGCAGTCGACAGGGGGCCAAAAACATTCAGTACTTC; j_call: TRBJ2-4; d_call: TRBD1; v_call: TRBV7-2; clone_size: -
cdr3_aa: CASSPTGVEGYTF; cdr3_nt: TGTGCCAGCAGCCCAACAGGGGTAGAGGGCTACACCTTC; j_call: TRBJ1-2; d_call: TRBD1; v_call: TRBV11-2; clone_size: few
cdr3_aa: CATKPRTTNTGELFF; cdr3_nt: TGTGCCACCAAACCGCGGACAACTAACACCGGGGAGCTGTTTTTT; j_call: TRBJ2-2; d_call: -; v_call: TRBV19; clone_size: -
cdr3_aa: CSASTRVNQPQHF; cdr3_nt: TGCAGTGCTAGTACCAGGGTCAATCAGCCCCAGCATTTT; j_call: TRBJ1-5; d_call: -; v_call: TRBV20-1; clone_size: -
cdr3_aa: CASSFTGDDTQYF; cdr3_nt: TGTGCCAGCAGCTTTACAGGGGATGATACGCAGTATTTT; j_call: TRBJ2-3; d_call: TRBD1; v_call: TRBV11-2; clone_size: -
cdr3_aa: CAWSVLRQAGGYTF; cdr3_nt: TGTGCCTGGAGTGTACTAAGACAGGCAGGAGGCTACACCTTC; j_call: TRBJ1-2; d_call: -; v_call: TRBV30; clone_size: -
cdr3_aa: CSERGLGNTIYF; cdr3_nt: TGCAGCGAAAGGGGGCTAGGAAACACCATATATTTT; j_call: TRBJ1-3; d_call: TRBD1; v_call: TRBV29-1; clone_size: -
cdr3_aa: CASSPGGVLGEKLFF; cdr3_nt: TGTGCCAGCAGTCCAGGAGGGGTCTTGGGGGAAAAACTGTTTTTT; j_call: TRBJ1-4; d_call: -; v_call: TRBV3-1/TRBV3-2; clone_size: -
cdr3_aa: CASTTGNNSPLHF; cdr3_nt: TGTGCCAGCACTACAGGCAATAATTCACCCCTCCACTTT; j_call: TRBJ1-6; d_call: -; v_call: TRBV12-3/TRBV12-4; clone_size: -
cdr3_aa: CAFLWAPDTQYF; cdr3_nt: TGTGCCTTCCTGTGGGCCCCAGATACGCAGTATTTT; j_call: TRBJ2-3; d_call: -; v_call: TRBV30; clone_size: -
cdr3_aa: CASSIGQGYGYTF; cdr3_nt: TGTGCCAGTAGTATAGGCCAGGGCTATGGCTACACCTTC; j_call: TRBJ1-2; d_call: -; v_call: TRBV19; clone_size: -
cdr3_aa: CASSLLPGTSGIANEQFF; cdr3_nt: TGTGCTAGCAGCTTACTCCCCGGGACTAGCGGGATAGCTAATGAGCAGTTCTTC; j_call: TRBJ2-1; d_call: TRBD2; v_call: TRBV7-7; clone_size: -
cdr3_aa: CAWRGHGNQPQHF; cdr3_nt: TGTGCCTGGAGGGGGCATGGCAATCAGCCCCAGCATTTT; j_call: TRBJ1-5; d_call: -; v_call: TRBV30; clone_size: -
cdr3_aa: CASSLISGDYGYTF; cdr3_nt: TGTGCCAGCAGTTTAATCTCGGGAGACTATGGCTACACCTTC; j_call: TRBJ1-2; d_call: -; v_call: TRBV28; clone_size: -
cdr3_aa: CASSIGTSGLGNEQFF; cdr3_nt: TGCGCCAGCAGCATCGGGACTAGCGGCCTAGGCAATGAGCAGTTCTTC; j_call: TRBJ2-1; d_call: TRBD2; v_call: TRBV5-1; clone_size: -
cdr3_aa: CASSEASDSYSPLHF; cdr3_nt: TGTGCCAGCAGTGAAGCTTCCGACAGCTATTCACCCCTCCACTTT; j_call: TRBJ1-6; d_call: -; v_call: TRBV6-1; clone_size: -
cdr3_aa: CASSVRTAMRAQPQHF; cdr3_nt: TGTGCCAGCAGTGTAAGGACAGCCATGAGGGCTCAGCCCCAGCATTTT; j_call: TRBJ1-5; d_call: -; v_call: TRBV6-1; clone_size: many
cdr3_aa: CASSLRQVGNTIYF; cdr3_nt: TGTGCCAGCAGTTTAAGGCAGGTCGGAAACACCATATATTTT; j_call: TRBJ1-3; d_call: -; v_call: TRBV28; clone_size: -
cdr3_aa: CASSEGGVSNQPQHF; cdr3_nt: TGTGCCAGCAGTGAGGGAGGAGTTAGCAATCAGCCCCAGCATTTT; j_call: TRBJ1-5; d_call: -; v_call: TRBV6-1; clone_size: -
cdr3_aa: CASSQESHGQRGRDTQYF; cdr3_nt: TGCGCCAGCAGCCAAGAGTCACATGGACAGAGGGGTAGAGATACGCAGTATTTT; j_call: TRBJ2-3; d_call: -; v_call: TRBV4-1; clone_size: -
cdr3_aa: CASSLTREKLFF; cdr3_nt: TGTGCCAGCAGTTTGACGAGGGAAAAACTGTTTTTT; j_call: TRBJ1-4; d_call: -; v_call: TRBV6-2/TRBV6-3; clone_size: -
cdr3_aa: CASSFSSDGLHYEQYF; cdr3_nt: TGTGCCAGCAGTTTTTCCTCGGACGGACTTCACTACGAGCAGTACTTC; j_call: TRBJ2-7; d_call: -; v_call: TRBV27; clone_size: -